A selection of T cell receptor beta chains follows, all from one sample in a study of metastatic and nonmetastatic thyroid tumors. TCRdb used MiXCR to call clones anew from the PCR reads. The table includes tens of thousands of clones, about a quarter detected once. Specimen: blood. The receptors stem from a male donor with papillary thyroid cancer or a benign thyroid nodule (not recorded which). Some clones in this sample may be carry-over from other donors' samples. Both conserved end residues are part of each CDR3. A D gene is named only where the DNA matches it firmly. Expanded clones are given a class, and other clones once, few, many or no size at all.

V gene: TRBV7-8; clone size: many; J gene: TRBJ2-7; CDR3 length: 15; D gene: .; CDR3 DNA: TGTGCCAGCAGCTTAGAGGGAGCAGGGAGGTACGAGCAGTACTTC; CDR3 protein: CASSLEGAGRYEQYF
V gene: TRBV6-2/TRBV6-3; clone size: medium-sized; J gene: TRBJ1-5; CDR3 length: 17; D gene: .; CDR3 DNA: TGTGCCAGCAGTTACGCTTCAGGTGGGGGAAGCAATCAGCCCCAGCATTTT; CDR3 protein: CASSYASGGGSNQPQHF
V gene: TRBV28; clone size: medium-sized; J gene: TRBJ1-6; CDR3 length: 14; D gene: .; CDR3 DNA: TGTGCCAGCAGCTCAGGGAATTATAATTCACCCCTCCACTTT; CDR3 protein: CASSSGNYNSPLHF
V gene: TRBV20-1; clone size: many; J gene: TRBJ2-5; CDR3 length: 14; D gene: TRBD2; CDR3 DNA: TGCAGTGCTAGCCCTCTGGCGGGAGAAGAGACCCAGTACTTC; CDR3 protein: CSASPLAGEETQYF
V gene: TRBV29-1; clone size: many; J gene: TRBJ2-7; CDR3 length: 14; D gene: TRBD2; CDR3 DNA: TGCAGCGTTCAAAAATTCAGCGGGACCTACGAGCAGTACTTC; CDR3 protein: CSVQKFSGTYEQYF
V gene: TRBV20-1; clone size: .; J gene: TRBJ2-3; CDR3 length: 16; D gene: TRBD1; CDR3 DNA: TGCAGTGCTAGTCGTCCCGGGACAGGGAGCACAGATAAGCAGTATTTT; CDR3 protein: CSASRPGTGSTDKQYF
V gene: TRBV29-1; clone size: many; J gene: TRBJ2-2; CDR3 length: 13; D gene: .; CDR3 DNA: TGCAGCGTTGCCGACGTGAACACCGGGGAGCTGTTTTTT; CDR3 protein: CSVADVNTGELFF
V gene: TRBV6-1; clone size: .; J gene: TRBJ2-1; CDR3 length: 18; D gene: .; CDR3 DNA: TGTGCCAGCACCAGGGACGGGGTACTCCTAATCTCCTACAATGAGCAGTTCTTC; CDR3 protein: CASTRDGVLLISYNEQFF
V gene: TRBV7-9; clone size: many; J gene: TRBJ2-3; CDR3 length: 14; D gene: TRBD1; CDR3 DNA: TGTGCCAGCAGCTTATCAGGGGGCTCAGATACGCAGTATTTT; CDR3 protein: CASSLSGGSDTQYF
V gene: TRBV20-1; clone size: .; J gene: TRBJ2-7; CDR3 length: 15; D gene: TRBD1; CDR3 DNA: TGCAGTGCTTCTACCGGACAGGGAGTTCCCCACGAGCAGTACTTC; CDR3 protein: CSASTGQGVPHEQYF
V gene: TRBV7-8; clone size: .; J gene: TRBJ2-7; CDR3 length: 13; D gene: .; CDR3 DNA: TGTGCCAGCAGCCATGGGTGCTACTACGAGCAGTACTTC; CDR3 protein: CASSHGCYYEQYF
V gene: TRBV12-3/TRBV12-4; clone size: many; J gene: TRBJ1-1; CDR3 length: 16; D gene: .; CDR3 DNA: TGTGCCAGCAGTGAATCGTGGGAGGAGCGGAACACTGAAGCTTTCTTT; CDR3 protein: CASSESWEERNTEAFF
V gene: TRBV7-2; clone size: many; J gene: TRBJ2-1; CDR3 length: 13; D gene: TRBD2; CDR3 DNA: TGTGCCAGCAGCCCTCCTAGCGGCAATGAGCAGTTCTTC; CDR3 protein: CASSPPSGNEQFF
V gene: TRBV12-3/TRBV12-4; clone size: medium-sized; J gene: TRBJ2-7; CDR3 length: 19; D gene: TRBD2; CDR3 DNA: TGTGCCAGCAGTTTCCTCTTAGCGGGAGGCTCTCACGTTCGTCGGGAGCAGTACTTC; CDR3 protein: CASSFLLAGGSHVRREQYF
V gene: TRBV5-1; clone size: many; J gene: TRBJ2-1; CDR3 length: 16; D gene: TRBD2; CDR3 DNA: TGCGCCAGCAGCTCCCTGACTAGCGGGAGTCCCCCTGAGCAGTTCTTC; CDR3 protein: CASSSLTSGSPPEQFF
V gene: TRBV4-2; clone size: many; J gene: TRBJ2-5; CDR3 length: 16; D gene: TRBD2; CDR3 DNA: TGTGCCAGCAGCCAACTAGCGGGAGGGCCGGGGGAGACCCAGTACTTC; CDR3 protein: CASSQLAGGPGETQYF
V gene: TRBV10-2; clone size: few; J gene: TRBJ2-1; CDR3 length: 16; D gene: .; CDR3 DNA: TGCGCCAGCAGTGATAGTTCCGCAAGCTCATACAATGAGCAGTTCTTC; CDR3 protein: CASSDSSASSYNEQFF
V gene: TRBV3-1; clone size: few; J gene: TRBJ2-7; CDR3 length: 15; D gene: TRBD1; CDR3 DNA: TGTGCCAGCAGCCTGAAAATGACAGGGATCTACGAGCAGTACTTC; CDR3 protein: CASSLKMTGIYEQYF
V gene: TRBV6-2/TRBV6-3; clone size: few; J gene: TRBJ2-1; CDR3 length: 14; D gene: TRBD2; CDR3 DNA: TGTGCCAGCAATCCCGGATGGCGGGAGGGGGGAAAGTTCTTC; CDR3 protein: CASNPGWREGGKFF
V gene: TRBV2; clone size: many; J gene: TRBJ2-5; CDR3 length: 14; D gene: TRBD1; CDR3 DNA: TGTGCCAGCAGAACAGGGGCCCCCTCGGAGACCCAGTACTTC; CDR3 protein: CASRTGAPSETQYF
V gene: TRBV24-1; clone size: .; J gene: TRBJ2-6; CDR3 length: 16; D gene: .; CDR3 DNA: TGTGCCACCATTGATCCTGACAGCTCTGGGGCCAACGTCCTGACTTTC; CDR3 protein: CATIDPDSSGANVLTF
V gene: TRBV7-2; clone size: many; J gene: TRBJ2-1; CDR3 length: 14; D gene: TRBD1; CDR3 DNA: TGTGCCAGCAGCGAGGACAGGGGAAAGAATGAGCAGTTCTTC; CDR3 protein: CASSEDRGKNEQFF
V gene: TRBV6-1; clone size: .; J gene: TRBJ2-2; CDR3 length: 14; D gene: .; CDR3 DNA: TGTGCCAGCAGTCGACATGGCGGTGACTGGGAGCTGTTTTTT; CDR3 protein: CASSRHGGDWELFF
V gene: TRBV19; clone size: many; J gene: TRBJ1-5; CDR3 length: 12; D gene: .; CDR3 DNA: TGTGCCAGTAGTAAGGGGTTTCAGCCCCAGCATTTT; CDR3 protein: CASSKGFQPQHF
V gene: TRBV19; clone size: many; J gene: TRBJ1-3; CDR3 length: 13; D gene: .; CDR3 DNA: TGTGCCACGGGATGGGGATCAGGAAACACCATATATTTT; CDR3 protein: CATGWGSGNTIYF
V gene: TRBV20-1; clone size: .; J gene: TRBJ2-3; CDR3 length: 11; D gene: .; CDR3 DNA: TGCAGTGCTAGTAGGTCAGATACGCAGTATTTT; CDR3 protein: CSASRSDTQYF
V gene: TRBV5-1; clone size: .; J gene: TRBJ2-7; CDR3 length: 17; D gene: .; CDR3 DNA: TGCGCCAGCAGCTTGTCGACAGGCCAGCCCCAAGACAGGGAGCAGTACTTC; CDR3 protein: CASSLSTGQPQDREQYF
V gene: TRBV12-3/TRBV12-4; clone size: .; J gene: TRBJ2-1; CDR3 length: 15; D gene: TRBD2; CDR3 DNA: TGTGCCAGCAGCCCCCCTAGCGGGGGCCGAAATGAGCAGTTCTTC; CDR3 protein: CASSPPSGGRNEQFF
V gene: TRBV7-2; clone size: .; J gene: TRBJ1-2; CDR3 length: 14; D gene: .; CDR3 DNA: TGTGCCAGCAGAGACACGACCGTTAACTATGGCTACACCTTC; CDR3 protein: CASRDTTVNYGYTF
V gene: TRBV28; clone size: .; J gene: TRBJ1-2; CDR3 length: 14; D gene: .; CDR3 DNA: TGTGCCAGCAGTCCCCACGAGCCACCCTGGGGCTACACCTTC; CDR3 protein: CASSPHEPPWGYTF
V gene: TRBV20-1; clone size: .; J gene: TRBJ2-1; CDR3 length: 15; D gene: .; CDR3 DNA: TGCAGTGCTAGAGATTTGGACGCCTCCTACAATGAGCAGTTCTTC; CDR3 protein: CSARDLDASYNEQFF
V gene: TRBV6-2/TRBV6-3; clone size: .; J gene: TRBJ2-7; CDR3 length: 15; D gene: TRBD1; CDR3 DNA: TGTGCCATCACGACCAGGGGGCCAAGCTCCTACGAGCAGTACTTC; CDR3 protein: CAITTRGPSSYEQYF
V gene: TRBV20-1; clone size: .; J gene: TRBJ2-1; CDR3 length: 14; D gene: TRBD1; CDR3 DNA: TGCAGTGCTAGAGATTACAGGGGGGTTGGTGAGCAGTTCTTC; CDR3 protein: CSARDYRGVGEQFF
V gene: TRBV24-1; clone size: many; J gene: TRBJ1-4; CDR3 length: 14; D gene: .; CDR3 DNA: TGTGCCACCAGTGCTGCGGAAGCGCCCGAAAAACTGTTTTTT; CDR3 protein: CATSAAEAPEKLFF
V gene: TRBV5-1; clone size: .; J gene: TRBJ2-2; CDR3 length: 15; D gene: TRBD2; CDR3 DNA: TGCGCCAGCAGCTTGACTAGCGGGAGGATCTGGGAGCTGTTTTTT; CDR3 protein: CASSLTSGRIWELFF
V gene: TRBV9; clone size: .; J gene: TRBJ2-3; CDR3 length: 17; D gene: .; CDR3 DNA: TGTGCCAGCAGCCCAACTTACGGGATAACTATCACAGATACGCAGTATTTT; CDR3 protein: CASSPTYGITITDTQYF
V gene: TRBV6-5; clone size: once; J gene: TRBJ1-2; CDR3 length: 14; D gene: .; CDR3 DNA: TGTGCCAGCAGTTACGTGCCAGCGGGATATGGCTACACCTTC; CDR3 protein: CASSYVPAGYGYTF
V gene: TRBV6-1; clone size: .; J gene: TRBJ2-1; CDR3 length: 13; D gene: .; CDR3 DNA: TGTGCCAGCTTACCGGGGTCCTACAAAGAGCAGTTCTTC; CDR3 protein: CASLPGSYKEQFF
V gene: TRBV7-9; clone size: .; J gene: TRBJ2-7; CDR3 length: 15; D gene: .; CDR3 DNA: TGTGCCAGCAGCTTAGGTAGCGGAATATCCTACGAGCAGTACTTC; CDR3 protein: CASSLGSGISYEQYF
V gene: TRBV6-5; clone size: .; J gene: TRBJ2-2; CDR3 length: 17; D gene: TRBD2; CDR3 DNA: TGTGCCAGCAGTTACTCGAGACTAGCGGGAGCTGGTAGGGAGCTGTTTTTT; CDR3 protein: CASSYSRLAGAGRELFF
V gene: TRBV7-3; clone size: .; J gene: TRBJ1-2; CDR3 length: 13; D gene: .; CDR3 DNA: TGTGCCAGCAGCCAAGCTGTGACATATGGCTACACCTTC; CDR3 protein: CASSQAVTYGYTF
V gene: TRBV3-1; clone size: many; J gene: TRBJ2-2; CDR3 length: 14; D gene: .; CDR3 DNA: TGTGCCAGCAGCCGATCGGGACGATCCGGGGAGCTGTTTTTT; CDR3 protein: CASSRSGRSGELFF
V gene: TRBV6-1; clone size: .; J gene: TRBJ2-7; CDR3 length: 14; D gene: .; CDR3 DNA: TGTGCCAGCAGCCGGGTACAGCAATCCTACGAGCAGTACTTC; CDR3 protein: CASSRVQQSYEQYF
V gene: TRBV6-5; clone size: few; J gene: TRBJ2-7; CDR3 length: 18; D gene: TRBD1; CDR3 DNA: TGTGCCAGCAGTTACTCCACACTTATGACAGGGCGAATGCACGAGCAGTACTTC; CDR3 protein: CASSYSTLMTGRMHEQYF
V gene: TRBV29-1; clone size: many; J gene: TRBJ1-1; CDR3 length: 10; D gene: .; CDR3 DNA: TGCAGCGTTGTACAGCATGAAGCTTTCTTT; CDR3 protein: CSVVQHEAFF
V gene: TRBV11-2; clone size: medium-sized; J gene: TRBJ1-6; CDR3 length: 13; D gene: .; CDR3 DNA: TGTGCCAGCAGCTTAGGGGGGAATTCACCCCTCCACTTT; CDR3 protein: CASSLGGNSPLHF
V gene: TRBV18; clone size: few; J gene: TRBJ2-1; CDR3 length: 16; D gene: .; CDR3 DNA: TGTGCCAGCTCACCCGCGGCCAGCGGCCGATACAATGAGCAGATCTTC; CDR3 protein: CASSPAASGRYNEQIF
V gene: TRBV28; clone size: .; J gene: TRBJ2-7; CDR3 length: 11; D gene: TRBD2; CDR3 DNA: TGTGCCACCCGGGGGGGCTACGAGCAGTACTTC; CDR3 protein: CATRGGYEQYF
V gene: TRBV24-1; clone size: .; J gene: TRBJ1-5; CDR3 length: 17; D gene: .; CDR3 DNA: TGTGCCACCAGTGATTCCGGGTTGGGGGACAGCAATCAGCCCCAGCATTTT; CDR3 protein: CATSDSGLGDSNQPQHF
V gene: TRBV27; clone size: many; J gene: TRBJ1-2; CDR3 length: 11; D gene: .; CDR3 DNA: TGTGCCAGTAAACAGGGCCATGGCTACACCTTC; CDR3 protein: CASKQGHGYTF
V gene: TRBV7-2; clone size: many; J gene: TRBJ2-1; CDR3 length: 16; D gene: TRBD2; CDR3 DNA: TGTGCCAGCAGCGGCATCGGACTAGCGGGTGGCACTGAGCAGTTCTTC; CDR3 protein: CASSGIGLAGGTEQFF